This is a list of T cell receptor beta chains from one sample in a study of blood T cell repertoires in COVID-19. The table came from immunoSEQ multiplex PCR; TCRdb's copy has only in-frame clones and leaves some out. Among approximately 180,000 clones listed, more than 75% were seen once. The sequenced material came from peripheral blood. These TCRs come from a woman in her 70s with COVID-19, enrolled during active disease. Each CDR3 is given with its conserved first and last residue. The order of the fields is J gene, V gene, clone size, D gene, CDR3 DNA, CDR3 protein. D genes are given only for firm matches. The size of a clone is reported for some rows only, either as once, few or many, or as a class for expanded clones.

J: TRBJ2-2; V: TRBV5-1; size: once; D: TRBD1; DNA: TGCGCCAGCAGCACCGGACAGGGGAACACCGGGGAGCTGTTTTTT; CDR3: CASSTGQGNTGELFF
J: TRBJ2-7; V: TRBV28; size: few; D: TRBD2; DNA: TGTGCCAGCAGTTCTAGCGGGGCCCTCTCCTACGAGCAGTACTTC; CDR3: CASSSSGALSYEQYF
J: TRBJ1-5; V: TRBV5-1; size: .; D: .; DNA: TGCGCCAGCAGCTCGACCGGGACTCCCGATCAGCCCCAGCATTTT; CDR3: CASSSTGTPDQPQHF
J: TRBJ1-5; V: TRBV6-1; size: .; D: .; DNA: TGTGCCAGCAGTGAAATCCACCCAGGGGACTATAGCAATCAGCCCCAGCATTTT; CDR3: CASSEIHPGDYSNQPQHF
J: TRBJ2-5; V: TRBV2; size: once; D: TRBD2; DNA: TGTGCCAGCAAGGAGACTAGCGGGAGGACCCAAGAGACCCAGTACTTC; CDR3: CASKETSGRTQETQYF
J: TRBJ1-3; V: TRBV11-2; size: .; D: .; DNA: TGTGCCAGCAGCTTCACCAGCTCTGGAAACACCATATATTTT; CDR3: CASSFTSSGNTIYF
J: TRBJ2-3; V: TRBV6-5; size: .; D: .; DNA: TGTGCCAGCACCCAATCGGGCACAGATACGCAGTATTTT; CDR3: CASTQSGTDTQYF
J: TRBJ2-7; V: TRBV5-1; size: .; D: .; DNA: TGCGCCAGCAGCTTGGAAGGGGACTCGTCCGAGCAGTACTTC; CDR3: CASSLEGDSSEQYF
J: TRBJ2-2; V: TRBV6-5; size: .; D: TRBD1; DNA: TGTGCCAGCAGTCCCCTGGGACAGGCCACCGGGGAGCTGTTTTTT; CDR3: CASSPLGQATGELFF
J: TRBJ2-5; V: TRBV7-9; size: .; D: TRBD2; DNA: TGTGCCAGCAGCTTCGCTAGCGGGGCCCAAGAGACCCAGTACTTC; CDR3: CASSFASGAQETQYF
J: TRBJ2-1; V: TRBV12-3/TRBV12-4; size: .; D: TRBD2; DNA: TGTGCCAGCAACATACTAGCGGGAGAAGAGCAGTTCTTC; CDR3: CASNILAGEEQFF
J: TRBJ1-4; V: TRBV4-3; size: .; D: TRBD1; DNA: TGCGCCAGCAGCCAAGACCACAGGGGTAATGAAAAACTGTTTTTT; CDR3: CASSQDHRGNEKLFF
J: TRBJ2-5; V: TRBV24-1; size: .; D: .; DNA: TGTGCCACCAGTGATCCGCTCGGGAAACGACAAGAGACCCAGTACTTC; CDR3: CATSDPLGKRQETQYF
J: TRBJ1-6; V: TRBV30; size: .; D: .; DNA: TGTGCCTGGAGTGTACAGAGATCACCCCTCCACTTT; CDR3: CAWSVQRSPLHF
J: TRBJ1-5; V: TRBV4-1; size: .; D: .; DNA: TGCGCCAGCAGCCGAACAGGGATCGGCAATCAGCCCCAGCATTTT; CDR3: CASSRTGIGNQPQHF
J: TRBJ1-5; V: TRBV19; size: .; D: TRBD1; DNA: TGTGCCAGTAGCTGGGGACAGGGAGCGAATCAGCCCCAGCATTTT; CDR3: CASSWGQGANQPQHF
J: TRBJ1-4; V: TRBV28; size: few; D: TRBD1; DNA: TGTGCCAGCAGTCGCACAGGGGGCGCCGGTAGTGAAAAACTGTTTTTT; CDR3: CASSRTGGAGSEKLFF
J: TRBJ1-1; V: TRBV6-5; size: .; D: TRBD1; DNA: TGTGCCAGCAACAAACCCGGACAGGGCGAGGCGGAAGCTTTCTTT; CDR3: CASNKPGQGEAEAFF
J: TRBJ1-2; V: TRBV13; size: .; D: TRBD1; DNA: TGTGCCAGCAGCCGTAACAGGGGGCAAGGCTACACCTTC; CDR3: CASSRNRGQGYTF
J: TRBJ2-3; V: TRBV5-4; size: .; D: .; DNA: TGTGCCAGCAGCTTGGAAGGGGTAGATACGCAGTATTTT; CDR3: CASSLEGVDTQYF
J: TRBJ2-7; V: TRBV5-1; size: .; D: .; DNA: TGCGCCAGCAGCTTGGATGTGGCTAGCAGCTACGAGCAGTACTTC; CDR3: CASSLDVASSYEQYF
J: TRBJ1-6; V: TRBV28; size: .; D: TRBD1; DNA: TGTGCCAGCAGTTGGGGGGACAGGGATTCACCCCTCCACTTT; CDR3: CASSWGDRDSPLHF